Sequencing of this T cell receptor (beta chain) was carried out in a study of long-term antiretroviral therapy in people with HIV. On this clone itself: Its antigen remains unidentified.

Survey-level resolution applied to immunoSEQ assay v3.0. Measured with immunoSEQ multiplex PCR; TCRdb has only the in-frame clones, and not every one. The top ten clones hold roughly 18% of a sample with 12,000 or so clones, roughly 82% of them seen once. General observations from the study: In the period from about 2003 to 2018, blood was collected, possibly under older ART regimens. Against controls, HIV repertoires showed narrower ranges of CDR3 length. Post-treatment diversity went higher with ART but stayed below transplant donor controls.

The clonotype was recovered from a middle-aged man with HIV. The sample consisted of unsorted PBMCs, taken around 8 years after starting antiretroviral therapy.

CDR3 sequence: CAISSNPGDLNTEAFF. CDR3 bases: TGTGCCATCAGCTCAAACCCAGGGGATCTGAACACTGAAGCTTTCTTT. The chain links TRBV10-3 to TRBJ1-1; perhaps TRBD1 as D (6 bases). The V gene's germline CDR1 is ENHRY and CDR2 SYGVKD. The V gene lost 6 bases and the J gene lost 0 bases, with 17 bases spanning the gap. This CDR3 comprises 16 residues.